This T cell receptor beta chain was documented in a study of Tregs in tolerant kidney transplant recipients. Note on this clone: No antigen is known for it.

V gave up 0 bases and J gave up 7 bases; unmatched junction bases: 5. CDR1 and CDR2 from the germline V gene are SGHRS and YFSETQ. The CDR3 has 15 residues. CD4+CD25+CD127- Tregs, CD4+CD25- non-Tregs, CD4 and CD8 cells were sorted. Findings of the study overall: The most relevant donor-specific Treg TCRbeta repertoire apparently came from expansion with activated donor B cells. Validation in larger populations is needed because few patients were studied. This study did not directly address biological reproducibility.

Assay: immunoSEQ multiplex PCR; the TCRdb copy retains only in-frame clones and omits some. The table lists about 100,000 clones, approximately 93% of them singletons. The receptor's source is a human donor who received a combined kidney and bone marrow transplant. The chain uses TRBV5-1 and TRBJ2-2, with 8 bases lining up with TRBD1. The specimen comprised CD4+ T cells from blood, sampled before the transplant. CDR3: CASSLVQGAGGELFF. The CDR3 DNA sequence: TGCGCCAGCAGCTTGGTTCAGGGGGCAGGCGGGGAGCTGTTTTTT.